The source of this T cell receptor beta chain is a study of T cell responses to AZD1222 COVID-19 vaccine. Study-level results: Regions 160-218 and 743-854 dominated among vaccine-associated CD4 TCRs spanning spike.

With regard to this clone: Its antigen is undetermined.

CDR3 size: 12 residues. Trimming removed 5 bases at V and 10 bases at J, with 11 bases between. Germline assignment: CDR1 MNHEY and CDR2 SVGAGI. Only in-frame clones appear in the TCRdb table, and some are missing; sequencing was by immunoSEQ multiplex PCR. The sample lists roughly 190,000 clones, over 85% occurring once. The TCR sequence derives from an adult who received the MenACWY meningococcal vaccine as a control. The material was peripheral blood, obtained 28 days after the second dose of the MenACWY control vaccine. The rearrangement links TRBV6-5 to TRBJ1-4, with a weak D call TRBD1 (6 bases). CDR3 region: CASSRQDGKLFF. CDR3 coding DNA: TGTGCCAGCAGTAGACAGGACGGAAAACTGTTTTTT.